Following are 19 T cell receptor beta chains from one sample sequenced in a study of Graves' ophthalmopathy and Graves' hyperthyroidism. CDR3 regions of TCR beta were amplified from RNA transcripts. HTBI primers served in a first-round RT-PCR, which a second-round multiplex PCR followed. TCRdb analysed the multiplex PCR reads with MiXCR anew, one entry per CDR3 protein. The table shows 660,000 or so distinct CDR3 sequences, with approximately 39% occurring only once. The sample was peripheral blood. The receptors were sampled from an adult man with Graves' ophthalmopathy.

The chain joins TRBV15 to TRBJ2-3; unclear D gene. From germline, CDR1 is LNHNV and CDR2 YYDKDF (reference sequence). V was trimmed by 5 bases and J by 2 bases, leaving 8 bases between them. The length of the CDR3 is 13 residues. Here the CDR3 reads CATSGYYTDTQYF. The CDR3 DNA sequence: TGTGCCACCAGCGGGTACTACACAGATACGCAGTATTTT. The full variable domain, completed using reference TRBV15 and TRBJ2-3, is DAMVIQNPRYQVTQFGKPVTLSCSQTLNHNVMYWYQQKSSQAPKLLFHYYDKDFNNEADTPDNFQSRRPNTSFCFLDIRSPGLGDTAMYLCATSGYYTDTQYFGPGTRLTVL.

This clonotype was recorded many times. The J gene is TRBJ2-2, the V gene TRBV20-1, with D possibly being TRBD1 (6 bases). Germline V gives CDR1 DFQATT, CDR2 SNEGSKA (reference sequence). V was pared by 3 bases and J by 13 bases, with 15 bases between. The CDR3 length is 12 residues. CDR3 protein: CSASEGTGLLFF. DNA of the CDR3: TGCAGTGCTAGCGAGGGCACAGGGTTGCTGTTTTTT.

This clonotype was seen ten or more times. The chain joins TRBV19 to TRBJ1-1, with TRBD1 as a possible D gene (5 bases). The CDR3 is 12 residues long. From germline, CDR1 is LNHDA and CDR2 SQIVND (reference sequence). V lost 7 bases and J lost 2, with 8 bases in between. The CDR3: CASTQGNTEAFF. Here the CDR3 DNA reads TGTGCCAGTACTCAGGGAAACACTGAAGCTTTCTTT.

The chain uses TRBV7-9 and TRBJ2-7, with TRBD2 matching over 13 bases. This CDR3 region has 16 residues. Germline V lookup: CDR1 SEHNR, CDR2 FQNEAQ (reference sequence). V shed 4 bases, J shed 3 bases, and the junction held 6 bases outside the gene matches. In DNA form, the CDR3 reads TGTGCCAGCAGCTCAGGACTAGCGGGAGTGGGCTACGAGCAGTACTTC. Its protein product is CASSSGLAGVGYEQYF.

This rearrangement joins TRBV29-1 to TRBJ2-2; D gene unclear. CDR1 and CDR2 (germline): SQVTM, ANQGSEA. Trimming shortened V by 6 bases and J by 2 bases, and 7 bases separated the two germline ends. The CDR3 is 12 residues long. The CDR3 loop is CSVGLNTGELFF. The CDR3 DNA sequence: TGCAGCGTAGGTCTAAACACCGGGGAGCTGTTTTTT.

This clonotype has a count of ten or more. As DNA, the CDR3 is TGTGCCAGCAGTGGCCCCGGGACTTTCTACGAGCAGTACTTC. This codes for CASSGPGTFYEQYF. This chain links TRBV2 with TRBJ2-7; TRBD2 might be the D (6 bases). Germline-derived CDR1 and CDR2 are SNHLY and FYNNEI. V was pared by 4 bases and J by 3 bases, with 13 bases between. This CDR3 comprises 14 residues.

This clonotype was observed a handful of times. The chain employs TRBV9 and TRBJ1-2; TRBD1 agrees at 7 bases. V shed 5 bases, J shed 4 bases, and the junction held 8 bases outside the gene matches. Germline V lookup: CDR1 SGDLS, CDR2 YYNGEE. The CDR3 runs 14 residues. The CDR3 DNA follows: TGTGCCAGCAGAGGGACAGACTTTAGCTATGGCTACACCTTC. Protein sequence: CASRGTDFSYGYTF.

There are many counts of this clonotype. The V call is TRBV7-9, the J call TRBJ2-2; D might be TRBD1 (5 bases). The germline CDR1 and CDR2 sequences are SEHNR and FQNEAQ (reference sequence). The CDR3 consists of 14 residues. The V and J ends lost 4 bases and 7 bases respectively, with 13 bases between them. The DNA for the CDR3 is TGTGCCAGCAGCTCGACAGTATCAATCGGGGAGCTGTTTTTT. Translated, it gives CASSSTVSIGELFF.

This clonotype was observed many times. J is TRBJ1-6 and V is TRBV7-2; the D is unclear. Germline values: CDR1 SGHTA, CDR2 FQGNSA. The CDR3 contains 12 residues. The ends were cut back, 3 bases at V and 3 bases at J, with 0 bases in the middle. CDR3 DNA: TGTGCCAGCAGCTTCTATAATTCACCCCTCCACTTT. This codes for CASSFYNSPLHF.

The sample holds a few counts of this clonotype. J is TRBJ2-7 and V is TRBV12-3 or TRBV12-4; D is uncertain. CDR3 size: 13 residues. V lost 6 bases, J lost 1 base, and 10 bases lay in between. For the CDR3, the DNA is TGTGCCAGCAGACCCGTTGGATCCTACGAGCAGTACTTC. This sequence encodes CASRPVGSYEQYF.

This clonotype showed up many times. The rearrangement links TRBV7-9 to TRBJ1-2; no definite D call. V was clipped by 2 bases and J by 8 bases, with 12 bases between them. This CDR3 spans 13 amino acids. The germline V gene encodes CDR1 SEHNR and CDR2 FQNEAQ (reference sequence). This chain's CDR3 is CASSLSSGVGYTF. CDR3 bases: TGTGCCAGCAGCTTAAGTAGCGGGGTCGGCTACACCTTC.

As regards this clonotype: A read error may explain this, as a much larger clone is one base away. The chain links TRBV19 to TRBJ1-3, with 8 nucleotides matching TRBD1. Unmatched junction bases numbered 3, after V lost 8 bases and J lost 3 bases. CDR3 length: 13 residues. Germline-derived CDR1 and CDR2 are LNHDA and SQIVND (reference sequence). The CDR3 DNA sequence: TGTGCCAGTGGGACAGGCGGTGGAAACACCATATATTTT. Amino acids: CASGTGGGNTIYF.

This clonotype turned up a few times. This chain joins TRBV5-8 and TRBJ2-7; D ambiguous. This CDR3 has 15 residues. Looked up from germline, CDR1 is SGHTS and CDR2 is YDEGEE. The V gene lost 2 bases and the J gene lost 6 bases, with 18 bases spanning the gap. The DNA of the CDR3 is TGTGCCAGCAGCTTTCCGGCCTCGGCTGAAGGCGAGCAGTACTTC. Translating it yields CASSFPASAEGEQYF.

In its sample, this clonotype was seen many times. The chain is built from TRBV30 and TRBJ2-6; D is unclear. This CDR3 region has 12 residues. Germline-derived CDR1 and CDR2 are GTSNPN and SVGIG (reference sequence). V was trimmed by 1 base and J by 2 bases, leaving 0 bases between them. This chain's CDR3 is CAWSAGANVLTF. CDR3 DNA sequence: TGTGCCTGGAGTGCTGGGGCCAACGTCCTGACTTTC.

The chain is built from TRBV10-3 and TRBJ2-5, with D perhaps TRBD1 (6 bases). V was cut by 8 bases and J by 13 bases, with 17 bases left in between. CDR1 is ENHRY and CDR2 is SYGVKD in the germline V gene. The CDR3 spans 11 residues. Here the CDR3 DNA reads TGTGCCATCGCGGTTGGGGACATTCCGTACTTC. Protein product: CAIAVGDIPYF.

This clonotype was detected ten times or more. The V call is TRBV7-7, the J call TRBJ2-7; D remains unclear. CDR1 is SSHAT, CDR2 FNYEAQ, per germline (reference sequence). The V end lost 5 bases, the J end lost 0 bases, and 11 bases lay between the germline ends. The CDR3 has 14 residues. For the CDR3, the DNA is TGTGCCAGCAGCCCCTTGGCTAACTCCTACGAGCAGTACTTC. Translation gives CASSPLANSYEQYF.

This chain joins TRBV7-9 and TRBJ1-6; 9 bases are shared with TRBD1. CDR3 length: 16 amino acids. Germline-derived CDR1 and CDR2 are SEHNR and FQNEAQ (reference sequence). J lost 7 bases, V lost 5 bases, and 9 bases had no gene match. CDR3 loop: CASSGYGTGSNSPLHF. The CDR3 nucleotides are TGTGCCAGCAGCGGCTACGGGACAGGGTCAAATTCACCCCTCCACTTT.

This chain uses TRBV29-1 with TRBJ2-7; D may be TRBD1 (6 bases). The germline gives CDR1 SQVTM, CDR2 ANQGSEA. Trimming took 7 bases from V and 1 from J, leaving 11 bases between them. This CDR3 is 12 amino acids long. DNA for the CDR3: TGCAGCGGAGGACAGTCATCCTACGAGCAGTACTTC. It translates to CSGGQSSYEQYF.

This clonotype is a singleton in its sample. CDR3 coding DNA: TGCGCCAGCAGCCAAGTTCAAAGGCTCCGGGACTCCTACGAGCAGTACTTC. Translating it yields CASSQVQRLRDSYEQYF. The gene calls are TRBV4-1 and TRBJ2-7; TRBD2 might be the D (5 bases). Deletions cut 1 base from V and 0 bases from J, with 16 bases between. The CDR3 totals 17 residues. Germline lookup yields CDR1 MGHRA and CDR2 YSYEKL.